This T cell receptor beta chain was sequenced during a study of T-cell reconstitution after alpha-beta-depleted transplantation in children. Findings and limits, study-wide: From newly produced T cells came most of the T-cell counts and diversity one year after transplant.

A note on this clonotype: What it recognizes is unknown.

Library preparation (for TCRbeta) was performed with unique molecular identifiers. TCRdb reprocessed the PCR reads with MiXCR, giving one entry per CDR3 protein. The sample records about 200,000 distinct CDR3 sequences, about 6% being singletons. V was cut by 3 bases and J by 1 base, with 10 bases left in between. The CDR3 has 14 residues. Germline values: CDR1 MDHEN, CDR2 SYDVKM. The sequencing here drew on PBMCs, taken before TCRalphabeta/CD19-depleted stem cell transplant. The rearrangement uses TRBV28 and TRBJ2-7, with D possibly being TRBD2 (6 bases). This receptor was taken from a girl under three years old with combined immunodeficiency, due to receive a stem cell transplant. CDR3 sequence reads: CASSFFSGSYEQYF. Here the CDR3 DNA reads TGTGCCAGCAGTTTCTTTAGCGGTTCCTACGAGCAGTACTTC.